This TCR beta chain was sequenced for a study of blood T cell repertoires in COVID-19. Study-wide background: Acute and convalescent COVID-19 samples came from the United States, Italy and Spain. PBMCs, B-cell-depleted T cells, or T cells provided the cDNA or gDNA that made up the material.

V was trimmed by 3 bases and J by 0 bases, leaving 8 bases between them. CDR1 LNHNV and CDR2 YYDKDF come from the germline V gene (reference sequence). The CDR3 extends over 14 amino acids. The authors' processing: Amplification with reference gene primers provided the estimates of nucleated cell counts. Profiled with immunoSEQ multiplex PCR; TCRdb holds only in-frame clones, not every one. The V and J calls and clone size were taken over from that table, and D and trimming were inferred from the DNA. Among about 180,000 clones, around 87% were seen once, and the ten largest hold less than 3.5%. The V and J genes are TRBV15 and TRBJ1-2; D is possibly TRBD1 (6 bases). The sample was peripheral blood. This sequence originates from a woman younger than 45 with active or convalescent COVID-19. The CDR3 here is CATSRDRTNYGYTF. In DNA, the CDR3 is TGTGCCACCAGCAGGGACAGAACTAACTATGGCTACACCTTC.